The clone carrying this T cell receptor beta chain has at least ten counts. Antigen specificity is unknown. One entry per CDR3 protein results from TCRdb running MiXCR on the reads. Of approximately 500,000 distinct CDR3 sequences listed, approximately 17% are singletons. This sample stems from a study of T cell repertoires in cytomegalovirus infection. Study-level results: The response measured ex vivo was dominated by TCR beta clonotypes (HLA-C-restricted and CMV-specific).

The CDR3 is 18 amino acids. Losses at the gene ends were 4 bases for V and 1 base for J; bases not matched to a gene: 9. Germline assignment: CDR1 MDHEN and CDR2 SYDVKM. The specimen sequenced was CD8+ T cells from PBMCs. This receptor was identified in a human donor in good health (CMV status not recorded). Some clones in this sample may be carry-over from other donors' samples. V and J are TRBV28 and TRBJ2-5, with 13 bases lining up with TRBD2. The CDR3 DNA follows: TGTGCCAGCAGTTCATATGGACTAGCGGGAGATCTCCAAGAGACCCAGTACTTC. It specifies CASSSYGLAGDLQETQYF.